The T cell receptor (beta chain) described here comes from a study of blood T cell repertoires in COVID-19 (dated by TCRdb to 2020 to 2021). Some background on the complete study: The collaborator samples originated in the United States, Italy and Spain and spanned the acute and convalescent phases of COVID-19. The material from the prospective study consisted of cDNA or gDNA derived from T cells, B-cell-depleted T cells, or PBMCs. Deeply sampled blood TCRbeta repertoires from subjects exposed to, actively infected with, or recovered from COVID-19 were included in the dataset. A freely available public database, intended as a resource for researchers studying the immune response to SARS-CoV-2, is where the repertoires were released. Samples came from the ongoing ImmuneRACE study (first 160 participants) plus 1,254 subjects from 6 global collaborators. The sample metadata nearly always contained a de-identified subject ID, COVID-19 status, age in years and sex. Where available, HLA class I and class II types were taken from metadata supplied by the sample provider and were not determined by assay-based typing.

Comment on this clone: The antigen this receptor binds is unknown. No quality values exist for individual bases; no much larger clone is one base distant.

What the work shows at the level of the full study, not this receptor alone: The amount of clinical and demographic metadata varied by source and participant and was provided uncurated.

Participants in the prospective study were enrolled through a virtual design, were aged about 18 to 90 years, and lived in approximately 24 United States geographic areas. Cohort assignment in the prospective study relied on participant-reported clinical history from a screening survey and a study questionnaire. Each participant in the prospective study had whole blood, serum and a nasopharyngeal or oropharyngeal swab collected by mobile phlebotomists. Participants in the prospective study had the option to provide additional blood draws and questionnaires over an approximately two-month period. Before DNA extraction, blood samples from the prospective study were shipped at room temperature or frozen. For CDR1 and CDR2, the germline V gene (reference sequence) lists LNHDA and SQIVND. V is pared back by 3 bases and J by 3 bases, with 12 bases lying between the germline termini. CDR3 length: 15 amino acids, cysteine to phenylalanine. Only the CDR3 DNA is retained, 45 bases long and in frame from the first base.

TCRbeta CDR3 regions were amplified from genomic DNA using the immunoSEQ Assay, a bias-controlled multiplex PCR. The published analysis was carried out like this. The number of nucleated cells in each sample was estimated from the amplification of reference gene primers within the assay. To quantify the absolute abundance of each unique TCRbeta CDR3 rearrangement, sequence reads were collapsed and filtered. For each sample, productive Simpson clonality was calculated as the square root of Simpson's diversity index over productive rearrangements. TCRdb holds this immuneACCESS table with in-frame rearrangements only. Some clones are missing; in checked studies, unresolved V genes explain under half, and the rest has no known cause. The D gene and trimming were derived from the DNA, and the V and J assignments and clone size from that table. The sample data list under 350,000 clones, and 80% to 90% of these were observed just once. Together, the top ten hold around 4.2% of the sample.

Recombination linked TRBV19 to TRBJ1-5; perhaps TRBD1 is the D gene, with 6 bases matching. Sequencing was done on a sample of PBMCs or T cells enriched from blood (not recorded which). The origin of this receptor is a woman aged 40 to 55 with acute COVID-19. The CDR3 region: CASSIRQDPNQPQHF. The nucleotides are TGTGCCAGTAGTATCCGACAGGATCCCAATCAGCCCCAGCATTTT. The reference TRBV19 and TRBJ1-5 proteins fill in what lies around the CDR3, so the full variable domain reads DGGITQSPKYLFRKEGQNVTLSCEQNLNHDAMYWYRQDPGQGLRLIYYSQIVNDFQKGDIAEGYSVSREKKESFPLTVTSAQKNPTAFYLCASSIRQDPNQPQHFGDGTRLSIL.